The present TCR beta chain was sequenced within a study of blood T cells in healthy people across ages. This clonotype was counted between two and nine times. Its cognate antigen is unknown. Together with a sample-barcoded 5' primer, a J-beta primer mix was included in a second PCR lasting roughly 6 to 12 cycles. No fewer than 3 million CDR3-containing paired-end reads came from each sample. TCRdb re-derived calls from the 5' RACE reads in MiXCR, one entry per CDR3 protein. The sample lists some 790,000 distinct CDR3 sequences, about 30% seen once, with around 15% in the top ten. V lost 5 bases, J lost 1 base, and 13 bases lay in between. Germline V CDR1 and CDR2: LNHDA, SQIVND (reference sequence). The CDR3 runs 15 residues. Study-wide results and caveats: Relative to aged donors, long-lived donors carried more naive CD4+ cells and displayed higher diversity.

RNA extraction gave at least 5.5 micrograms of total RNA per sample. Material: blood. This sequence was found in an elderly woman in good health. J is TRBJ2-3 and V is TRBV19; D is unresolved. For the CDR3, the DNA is TGTGCCAGTAGTCTTCTAGTAGGTGGCACAGATACGCAGTATTTT. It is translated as CASSLLVGGTDTQYF.